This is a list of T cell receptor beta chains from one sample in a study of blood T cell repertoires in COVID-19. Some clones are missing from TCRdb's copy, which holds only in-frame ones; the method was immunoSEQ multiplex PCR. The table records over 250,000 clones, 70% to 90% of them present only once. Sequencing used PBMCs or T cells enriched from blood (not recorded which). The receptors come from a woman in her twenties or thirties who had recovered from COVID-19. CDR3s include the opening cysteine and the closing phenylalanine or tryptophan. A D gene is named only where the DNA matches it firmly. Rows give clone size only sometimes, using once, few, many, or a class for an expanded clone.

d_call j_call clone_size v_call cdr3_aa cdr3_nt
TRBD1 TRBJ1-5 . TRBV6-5 CASRYMDRANQPQHF TGTGCCAGCAGATATATGGACAGGGCCAATCAGCCCCAGCATTTT
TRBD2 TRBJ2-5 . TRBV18 CASSGSGGQETQYF TGTGCCAGCTCAGGAAGCGGGGGCCAAGAGACCCAGTACTTC
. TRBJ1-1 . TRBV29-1 CSVRAVNTEAFF TGCAGCGTCAGGGCCGTGAACACTGAAGCTTTCTTT
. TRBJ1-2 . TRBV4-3 CASSQDPGIGYGYTF TGCGCCAGCAGCCAAGATCCGGGGATCGGGTATGGCTACACCTTC
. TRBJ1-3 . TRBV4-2 CASSQEVELENTIYF TGTGCCAGCAGCCAAGAAGTCGAGCTCGAGAACACCATATATTTT
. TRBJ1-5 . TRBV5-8 CASSLQGRHF TGTGCCAGCAGCTTACAGGGCCGGCATTTT
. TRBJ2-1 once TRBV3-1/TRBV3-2 CASSQDPPGGANEQFF TGTGCCAGCAGCCAAGATCCCCCAGGAGGGGCCAATGAGCAGTTCTTC
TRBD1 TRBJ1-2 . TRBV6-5 CASSSPDRANYGYTF TGTGCCAGCAGTTCTCCGGACAGGGCGAACTATGGCTACACCTTC
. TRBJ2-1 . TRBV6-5 CASQDGRQFF TGTGCCAGCCAGGATGGGCGCCAGTTCTTC
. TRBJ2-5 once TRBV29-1 CSVNRQETQYF TGCAGCGTTAACCGGCAAGAGACCCAGTACTTC
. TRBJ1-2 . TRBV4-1 CASSQDRQLYGYTF TGCGCCAGCAGCCAAGATAGACAGCTCTATGGCTACACCTTC
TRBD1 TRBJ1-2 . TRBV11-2 CASSLRQGIPWGYTF TGTGCCAGCAGCCTGCGACAGGGGATCCCCTGGGGCTACACCTTC
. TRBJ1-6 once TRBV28 CASSLVFQGRSYNSPLHF TGTGCCAGCAGTTTGGTTTTTCAGGGAAGATCCTATAATTCACCCCTCCACTTT
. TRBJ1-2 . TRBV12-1 CASSFELAGLGYYGYTF TGTGCCAGCAGCTTTGAGTTGGCAGGGTTGGGGTACTATGGCTACACCTTC
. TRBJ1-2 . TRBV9 CASSAPSFYGYTF TGTGCCAGCAGCGCCCCGAGTTTCTATGGCTACACCTTC
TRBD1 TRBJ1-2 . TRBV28 CASSSPDRVGDDGYTF TGTGCCAGCAGTTCCCCGGACAGGGTAGGAGACGATGGCTACACCTTC
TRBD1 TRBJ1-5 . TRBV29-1 CSVKWFDLGQKANQPQHF TGCAGCGTTAAATGGTTCGATTTGGGACAGAAAGCCAATCAGCCCCAGCATTTT
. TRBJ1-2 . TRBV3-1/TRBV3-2 CASSQGSWDYGYTF TGTGCCAGCAGCCAAGGGAGTTGGGACTATGGCTACACCTTC
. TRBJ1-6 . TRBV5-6 CASSFRGGAVIYNSPLHF TGTGCCAGCAGCTTTCGTGGCGGGGCGGTTATTTATAATTCACCCCTCCACTTT
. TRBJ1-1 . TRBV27 CASSLLDSANTEAFF TGTGCCAGCAGTTTATTGGACAGCGCGAACACTGAAGCTTTCTTT
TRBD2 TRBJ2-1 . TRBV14 CASSQEFGGGGYNEQFF TGTGCCAGCAGCCAAGAATTTGGCGGGGGGGGTTACAATGAGCAGTTCTTC
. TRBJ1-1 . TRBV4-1 CASSRLRGNTEAFF TGCGCCAGCAGCCGACTTCGGGGTAACACTGAAGCTTTCTTT
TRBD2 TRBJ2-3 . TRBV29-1 CSVDPAGLRDTQYF TGCAGCGTGGACCCAGCGGGGCTGAGAGATACGCAGTATTTT
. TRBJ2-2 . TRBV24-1 CATAQAGELFF TGTGCCACCGCCCAGGCCGGGGAGCTGTTTTTT
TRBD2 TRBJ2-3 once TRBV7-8 CASSLGESSGGHHTQYF TGTGCCAGCAGCTTAGGCGAGTCTAGCGGGGGCCACCATACGCAGTATTTT
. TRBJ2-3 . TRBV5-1 CASSPGLLSTDTQYF TGCGCCAGCAGCCCGGGACTGCTTTCCACAGATACGCAGTATTTT
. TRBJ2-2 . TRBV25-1 CASSHGSFAGELFF TGTGCCAGCAGTCACGGGAGTTTCGCCGGGGAGCTGTTTTTT
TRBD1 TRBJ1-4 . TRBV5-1 CASSLQGWSEKLFF TGCGCCAGCAGCCTACAGGGGTGGTCTGAAAAACTGTTTTTT
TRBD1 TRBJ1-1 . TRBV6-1 CASSELGQPSAEAFF TGTGCCAGCAGTGAACTGGGACAGCCTTCGGCTGAAGCTTTCTTT
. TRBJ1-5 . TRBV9 CASSAWTVGNQPQHF TGTGCCAGCAGCGCCTGGACAGTAGGGAATCAGCCCCAGCATTTT
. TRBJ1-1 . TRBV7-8 CASSFDGVNTEAFF TGTGCCAGCAGCTTCGACGGAGTGAACACTGAAGCTTTCTTT
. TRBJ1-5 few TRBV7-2 CASSLGQLYQPQHF TGTGCCAGCAGCTTGGGCCAGTTATATCAGCCCCAGCATTTT
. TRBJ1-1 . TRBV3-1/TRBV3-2 CASSRTEARNTEAFF TGTGCCAGCAGCCGGACGGAGGCGAGGAACACTGAAGCTTTCTTT
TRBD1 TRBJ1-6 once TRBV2 CASRTGQGNSPLHF TGTGCCAGCAGGACGGGACAGGGTAATTCACCCCTCCACTTT
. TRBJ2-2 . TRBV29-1 CSVEWRGNTGELFF TGCAGCGTTGAGTGGCGGGGTAACACCGGGGAGCTGTTTTTT
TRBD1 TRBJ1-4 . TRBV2 CASRQGASNEKLFF TGTGCCAGCAGACAGGGGGCCTCTAATGAAAAACTGTTTTTT
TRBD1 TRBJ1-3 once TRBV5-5 CASSLTPGQGAGNTIYF TGTGCCAGCAGCTTAACACCGGGACAGGGGGCTGGAAACACCATATATTTT
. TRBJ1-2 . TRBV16 CASSSLQTNYGYTF TGTGCCAGCAGCTCCCTTCAGACTAACTATGGCTACACCTTC
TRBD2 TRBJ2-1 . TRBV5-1 CASSGGGDYNEQFF TGCGCCAGCAGCGGCGGGGGAGATTACAATGAGCAGTTCTTC
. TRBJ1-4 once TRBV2 CASSKDLANEKLFF TGTGCCAGCAGTAAAGATCTAGCTAATGAAAAACTGTTTTTT
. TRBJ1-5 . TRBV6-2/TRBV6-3 CASSSTNQPQHF TGTGCCAGCAGTTCTACTAATCAGCCCCAGCATTTT
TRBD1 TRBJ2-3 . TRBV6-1 CASSDHRGTSTDTQYF TGTGCCAGCAGTGACCACAGGGGAACTAGCACAGATACGCAGTATTTT
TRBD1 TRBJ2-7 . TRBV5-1 CASSLLAGQGAGEQYF TGCGCCAGCAGCTTACTGGCGGGACAGGGGGCGGGAGAGCAGTACTTC
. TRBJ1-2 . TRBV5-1 CASSLDPPDVSSGGYTF TGCGCCAGCAGCTTAGACCCACCCGACGTGAGCTCGGGGGGCTACACCTTC
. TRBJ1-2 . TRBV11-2 CASSLGYRGVYTF TGTGCCAGCAGCTTAGGCTACCGGGGTGTCTACACCTTC
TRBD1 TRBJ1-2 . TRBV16 CASSVWRTGRRDYGYTF TGTGCCAGCAGCGTATGGAGGACAGGGAGAAGGGACTATGGCTACACCTTC